One sample yielded the 20 T cell receptor beta chains listed below, sequenced in a study of tumor T cells in aggressive B-cell lymphoma. Produced via immunoSEQ multiplex PCR; TCRdb's table is partial and in-frame only. The sample yields 7,000 to 8,000 clones, under 85% seen once. Sequencing was carried out using tumor tissue. Receptors were obtained from an adult with diffuse large B cell lymphoma.

The V and J genes are TRBV27 and TRBJ2-2; the match to TRBD1 covers 10 bases. This CDR3 has 15 residues. Germline CDR1 MNHEY, CDR2 SMNVEV (reference sequence). Unmatched junction bases numbered 5, after V lost 5 bases and J lost 5 bases. CDR3 sequence: CASSRTGGGTGELFF. The CDR3 DNA follows: TGTGCCAGCAGTCGGACAGGGGGAGGAACCGGGGAGCTGTTTTTT.

This clone was recorded once. V gene TRBV4-3 combines with J gene TRBJ2-7; maybe TRBD2 (5 bases). Per the germline V gene, CDR1 is LGHNA and CDR2 is YSLEER. CDR3 size: 16 residues. V shed 0 bases and J shed 4 bases, with 16 bases lying between them. For the CDR3, the DNA is TGCGCCAGCAGCCAAGACCGGCGGGTGGCAAATTACGAGCAGTACTTC. Residues: CASSQDRRVANYEQYF.

The V call is TRBV14, the J call TRBJ2-5, with a possible D match to TRBD2 (5 bases). The CDR3 runs 13 residues. The germline CDR1 and CDR2 sequences are SGHDN and FVKESK. Trimming cost V 1 base and J 5 bases, with 8 bases left between them. CDR3 in amino acids: CASSQGGLETQYF. The CDR3 DNA sequence: TGTGCCAGCAGCCAAGGAGGGCTTGAGACCCAGTACTTC.

The rearrangement links TRBV7-8 to TRBJ2-1, with TRBD1 matching over 9 bases. V shed 5 bases and J 4 bases; nucleotides not matched to a gene: 6. From germline, CDR1 is SGHVS and CDR2 FQNEAQ. CDR3 length equals 15 residues. The CDR3 reads CASSTTGGQYNEQFF. DNA of the CDR3: TGTGCCAGCAGCACAACAGGGGGCCAGTACAATGAGCAGTTCTTC. The full variable domain, in which reference TRBV7-8 and TRBJ2-1 provide the parts outside the CDR3, is GAGVSQSPRYKVAKRGQDVALRCDPISGHVSLFWYQQALGQGPEFLTYFQNEAQLDKSGLPSDRFFAERPEGSVSTLKIQRTQQEDSAVYLCASSTTGGQYNEQFFGPGTRLTVL.

The chain carries TRBV11-2 and TRBJ1-2; D gene unclear. This CDR3 region has 14 residues. V lost 0 bases to trimming and J lost 8 bases, with 13 bases between them. Germline loops: CDR1 SGHAT, CDR2 FQNNGV. CDR3 bases: TGTGCCAGCAGCTTAGATTCACTTACGGGAGGCTACACCTTC. Its translation: CASSLDSLTGGYTF.

CDR3 coding DNA: TGTGCCAGCAAAAAAGGGGACAATCAGCCCCAGCATTTT. Its protein product is CASKKGDNQPQHF. V usage is TRBV27 and J usage is TRBJ1-5; weak D call: TRBD1 (5 bases). The CDR3 has 13 amino acids. From germline, CDR1 is MNHEY and CDR2 SMNVEV (reference sequence). Trimming removed 7 bases from V and 3 bases from J, with 10 bases in between.

The CDR3 loop reads CASSEALGQGKNEQYF. DNA of the CDR3: TGTGCCAGCAGTGAAGCGCTTGGACAGGGAAAAAACGAGCAGTACTTC. The chain carries TRBV6-1 and TRBJ2-7; 8 nucleotides match TRBD1. The junction had 9 bases not matched to a gene; V was cut back by 0 bases and J by 5 bases. Germline V CDR1 and CDR2: MNHNS, SASEGT. The CDR3 contains 16 residues.

V and J are TRBV7-9 and TRBJ2-3; perhaps TRBD1 as D (6 bases). The V and J ends lost 6 bases and 5 bases respectively, with 9 bases between them. Looked up from germline, CDR1 is SEHNR and CDR2 is FQNEAQ (reference sequence). The CDR3 sequence is 12 residues long. The DNA of the CDR3 is TGTGCCAGCAGGAGGGACATAGATACGCAGTATTTT. Translated: CASRRDIDTQYF.

The rearrangement links TRBV18 to TRBJ2-5, with D unclear. This CDR3 contains 17 residues. The V end lost 3 bases, the J end lost 1 base, and 18 bases lay between the germline ends. Germline CDR1 is KGHSH and CDR2 is LQKENI. CDR3 coding DNA: TGTGCCAGCTCACCTACCGCGTCACGGTACCTCCAAGAGACCCAGTACTTC. Translation: CASSPTASRYLQETQYF.

This chain connects TRBV5-1 to TRBJ2-5; TRBD2 agrees at 8 bases. Germline V gene data show CDR1 as SGHRS and CDR2 as YFSETQ. With 1 base clipped from V and 3 bases from J, the junction kept 2 bases outside the gene matches. CDR3 length: 14 amino acids. This chain's CDR3 is CASSLPLAEETQYF. The DNA of the CDR3 is TGCGCCAGCAGCTTGCCACTAGCGGAAGAGACCCAGTACTTC.

CDR3 bases: TGTGCCAGCACCCTGGGACTAGGGGCCTACGAGCAGTACTTC. Encoded protein: CASTLGLGAYEQYF. This rearrangement joins TRBV11-2 to TRBJ2-7; 8 bases align to TRBD2. Germline CDR1 is SGHAT and CDR2 is FQNNGV. V was pared by 7 bases and J by 2 bases, with 7 bases of the junction left unmatched. CDR3 length: 14 residues.

A note on this clone: One end of the junction varies from germline; a read error may be responsible. The chain uses TRBV10-3 and TRBJ2-7; D is perhaps TRBD1 or TRBD2 (5 bases each). CDR3 length equals 11 residues. CDR1 is ENHRY, CDR2 SYGVKD, per germline. The CDR3 region has the DNA TGTGCCATAAGTGGGGGAGTCGAGCAGTACTTC. Translated, it gives CAISGGVEQYF.

The J gene is TRBJ1-1, the V gene TRBV5-8, with unresolved D. Germline values: CDR1 SGHTS, CDR2 YDEGEE. The V and J ends lost 0 bases and 0 bases respectively, with 6 bases between them. This CDR3 has 14 amino acids. The CDR3 DNA follows: TGTGCCAGCAGCTTGGAGCTGGTGAACACTGAAGCTTTCTTT. This encodes CASSLELVNTEAFF.

V is TRBV6-1 and J is TRBJ1-1; TRBD1 matches at 7 bases. There are 10 residues in the CDR3. The trim removed 8 bases at V and 14 bases at J, leaving 8 bases unmatched. The germline V gene has CDR1 MNHNS and CDR2 SASEGT. CDR3 loop: CASHNQGVFF. CDR3 DNA sequence: TGTGCCAGCCATAACCAGGGGGTGTTCTTT.

The chain uses TRBV27 and TRBJ1-2; TRBD1 might be the D (5 bases). Per germline, CDR1 MNHEY and CDR2 SMNVEV (reference sequence). V was clipped by 6 bases and J by 6 bases, with 14 bases between them. The CDR3 has 13 residues. The CDR3 here is CASRPQGFHGYTF. The CDR3 DNA reads TGTGCCAGCAGACCCCAGGGTTTTCATGGCTACACCTTC.

The J gene is TRBJ2-3, the V gene TRBV18; D is unclear. The germline V gene encodes CDR1 KGHSH and CDR2 LQKENI. The CDR3 covers 16 residues. The V and J ends lost 3 bases and 1 base respectively, with 14 bases between them. CDR3 amino acids: CASSPRTRGGTDTQYF. CDR3 sequence (DNA): TGTGCCAGCTCACCGCGAACACGCGGCGGCACAGATACGCAGTATTTT.

The V gene is TRBV29-1, the J gene TRBJ2-7; 12 nucleotides match TRBD2. The germline gives CDR1 SQVTM, CDR2 ANQGSEA. This CDR3 spans 13 amino acids. Unmatched junction bases numbered 5, after V lost 4 bases and J lost 7 bases. The DNA of the CDR3 is TGCAGCGTTGGACTAGCGGGAGAAGGGGAGCAGTACTTC. The encoded protein is CSVGLAGEGEQYF.

The V call is TRBV14, the J call TRBJ2-5; no reliable D call. Germline CDR1 is SGHDN and CDR2 is FVKESK. Trimming stripped 3 bases from V and 5 bases from J, with 13 bases between. CDR3 size: 14 residues. As DNA, the CDR3 is TGTGCCAGCAGCCAGGGCGCCGGCTGGGAGACCCAGTACTTC. Its protein is CASSQGAGWETQYF.

V is TRBV21-1 and J is TRBJ2-5; the DNA was not compared with TRBD1, the D call given in the table. TRBV21-1 is reported as a pseudogene. The CDR3 spans 15 residues. CDR3 amino acids: CASSPRGQSQETQYF. For the CDR3, the DNA is TGTGCCAGCAGCCCCAGGGGACAGAGCCAAGAGACCCAGTACTTC.

The rearrangement uses TRBV27 and TRBJ1-2; 10 nucleotides agree with TRBD1. The junction had 7 bases not matched to a gene; V was cut back by 6 bases and J by 6 bases. Germline CDR1 is MNHEY and CDR2 is SMNVEV (reference sequence). CDR3 length: 14 residues. In DNA form, the CDR3 reads TGTGCCAGCAGATTGATCGGACAGGGGGATGGCTACACCTTC. It codes for CASRLIGQGDGYTF.